These T cell receptor beta chains were read from a single sample in a study of blood T cells in healthy people across ages. TCRdb re-derived calls from the 5' RACE reads in MiXCR, one entry per CDR3 protein. The sample has some 760,000 distinct CDR3 sequences, 20% to 30% seen once. The same data also contributed to another study, on T cells of mothers and their children.

The sequenced material came from blood. The receptors here all came from a boy under 18 in good health. Both conserved end residues are part of each CDR3. D genes are given only for firm matches. Clone size is given for some rows only: seen once, a few or many times, or a class if the clone is expanded.

j_call clone_size v_call d_call cdr3_nt cdr3_aa
TRBJ2-2 . TRBV4-3 TRBD2 TGCGCCAGCAGCCGCACCGGGACTAGCATCGGGGAGCTGTTTTTT CASSRTGTSIGELFF
TRBJ2-1 . TRBV7-2 . TGTGCCAGCAGGCCATTTCTAGGGGGAAGATACAATGAGCAGTTCTTC CASRPFLGGRYNEQFF
TRBJ1-5 . TRBV7-9 . TGTGCCAGCAGCTTAGGCAGGACCAATCAGCCCCAGCATTTT CASSLGRTNQPQHF
TRBJ2-7 . TRBV29-1 . TGCAGCGTTAACGGGGACGGCTACGAGCAGTACTTC CSVNGDGYEQYF
TRBJ2-1 . TRBV7-9 . TGTGCCAGCAGCTTAACCAGGGTGGAGGACAATGAGCAGTTCTTC CASSLTRVEDNEQFF
TRBJ2-7 . TRBV6-1 . TGTGCCAGCCGGAGGGGAGGTGTGTACGAGCAGTACTTC CASRRGGVYEQYF
TRBJ2-5 . TRBV28 . TGTGCCAGCAGTTGGGCCGGAGGATCTGGGGAGGAGACCCAGTACTTC CASSWAGGSGEETQYF
TRBJ1-1 few TRBV7-8 . TGTGCCAGCAGCTTAGCGCGGGCCACTAAAGCTTTCTTT CASSLARATKAFF
TRBJ1-1 few TRBV20-1 . TGCAGCTTGACAGCGAACACTGAAGCTTTCTTT CSLTANTEAFF
TRBJ2-7 . TRBV27 . TGTGCCAGCAGTTTATCGGTGGAGTCCTACGAGCAGTACTTC CASSLSVESYEQYF
TRBJ1-2 few TRBV9 . TGTGCCAGCAGCGTAGGTAATTGGCCAGGGGAGGGCTACACCTTC CASSVGNWPGEGYTF
TRBJ2-1 . TRBV7-2 TRBD2 TGTGCCAGCAGCTCCTCGGGAGGGGGCTACAATGAGCAGTTCTTC CASSSSGGGYNEQFF
TRBJ2-7 few TRBV28 . TGTGCCAGCAGTCACTACAGGGATAACTACGAGCAGTACTTC CASSHYRDNYEQYF
TRBJ1-1 . TRBV3-1 . TGTGCCAGCAGCCAAGACCCGGGACATCGGGGGCGTACAGCTTTCTTT CASSQDPGHRGRTAFF
TRBJ1-1 few TRBV7-9 . TGTGCCAGCAGCTTAGCGCTCGGGGCAGGGGTAAGCACTGAAGCTTTCTTT CASSLALGAGVSTEAFF
TRBJ2-5 . TRBV29-1 . TGCAGCGTTCCCATCGGGGGCCAGGAGACCCAGTACTTC CSVPIGGQETQYF
TRBJ2-7 few TRBV6-1 . TGTGCCAGCAGTGAAGCGTGGGACGAGCAGTACTTC CASSEAWDEQYF
TRBJ1-2 few TRBV6-1 . TGTGCCAGCAGTGAAGCATACGACAGCTTCTATGGCTACACCTTC CASSEAYDSFYGYTF
TRBJ1-4 few TRBV20-1 . TGCAGTGCTAGGCCCCAGGGCAGCGGTGAAAAACTGTTTTTT CSARPQGSGEKLFF
TRBJ1-5 few TRBV7-2 TRBD1 TGTGCCAGCAGCTTAGAAGGGGGCAATATCCAGCCCCAGCATTTT CASSLEGGNIQPQHF
TRBJ2-5 . TRBV6-1 . TGTGCCAGCAGTGTTCAGAACTACCAAGAGACCCAGTACTTC CASSVQNYQETQYF
TRBJ2-7 few TRBV6-2/TRBV6-3 . TGTGCCAGCAGCAGCCCCGAACAGGGTATATCCTACGAGCAGTACTTC CASSSPEQGISYEQYF
TRBJ2-1 . TRBV7-3 TRBD2 TGTGCCAGCAGCTCTAGCGGGGGGGCCTCTCCTGAGCAGTTCTTC CASSSSGGASPEQFF
TRBJ2-3 many TRBV9 . TGTGCCAGCAGCACTACGGGGGGCACAGATACGCAGTATTTT CASSTTGGTDTQYF
TRBJ1-6 few TRBV28 . TGTGCCAGCAGTTTACAGGGCAGGGCCCCCCTCCACTTT CASSLQGRAPLHF
TRBJ2-7 . TRBV27 . TGTGCCAGCAGTTTCGCAGGGGAGGACTACGAGCAGTACTTC CASSFAGEDYEQYF
TRBJ2-7 few TRBV29-1 . TGCAGCGTTGAGACAGGACCCTCCTACGAGCAGTACTTC CSVETGPSYEQYF
TRBJ2-1 . TRBV7-3 TRBD2 TGTGCCAGCAGCTTAACGCCGGGACTAGCGTATGAGCAGTTCTTC CASSLTPGLAYEQFF
TRBJ2-7 . TRBV29-1 TRBD1 TGCAGCGTTGTTGACAGGGGGGCGGTCGAGCAGTACTTC CSVVDRGAVEQYF
TRBJ2-7 few TRBV4-3 TRBD2 TGCGCCAGCAGCCCGGCCAGCGGGAGGGCGTTTGGGGAGCAGTACTTC CASSPASGRAFGEQYF
TRBJ2-3 . TRBV20-1 . TGCAGTGCGAACCGGGCCCCAAGGGGTACAGATACGCAGTATTTT CSANRAPRGTDTQYF
TRBJ2-5 . TRBV20-1 TRBD1 TGCAGTGCTAGAGAAACAGGGGGCGTTGGGACCCAGTACTTC CSARETGGVGTQYF
TRBJ2-3 few TRBV5-5 . TGTGCCAGCAGCCCACCGATGGGTAGGGGGATAGATACGCAGTATTTT CASSPPMGRGIDTQYF
TRBJ2-1 . TRBV27 . TGTGCCAGCAGTTTCCACCCGACCTACAATGAGCAGTTCTTC CASSFHPTYNEQFF
TRBJ2-3 once TRBV9 . TGTGCCAGCAGCGTAATGGGAGTCGCCACAGATACGCAGTATTTT CASSVMGVATDTQYF
TRBJ1-1 . TRBV3-1 . TGTGCCAGCAGCCAAGTCTTGTCGCAGAAGAACACTGAAGCTTTCTTT CASSQVLSQKNTEAFF
TRBJ1-6 . TRBV18 TRBD1 TGTGCCAGCTCACCTAACGGACAGGGGGCTGCATCCCTCCACTTT CASSPNGQGAASLHF
TRBJ2-7 few TRBV2 . TGTGCCACCAACGGATGGGGCTACGAGCAGTACTTC CATNGWGYEQYF
TRBJ2-5 few TRBV20-1 TRBD2 TGCAGTGCTAGAGATCATTTAAGCGGGGAAGAGACCCAGTACTTC CSARDHLSGEETQYF
TRBJ2-7 once TRBV6-5 . TGTGCCAGCAGCCGTCCCAGGGCCCCCTACGAGCAGTACTTC CASSRPRAPYEQYF
TRBJ1-1 . TRBV4-1 TRBD1 TGCGCCAGCAGCCAAGGGACTACAGGGGACACTGAAGCTTTCTTT CASSQGTTGDTEAFF
TRBJ1-4 few TRBV3-1 . TGTGCCAGCAGCCAAGATATCCTCATCGGGGGTGACATTGCAACTAATGAAAAACTGTTTTTT CASSQDILIGGDIATNEKLFF
TRBJ2-5 few TRBV6-1 TRBD2 TGTGCCAGCAGTGAAGCGCGGATAGCGGGAGGGCCTTGGCCGTACTTC CASSEARIAGGPWPYF
TRBJ2-7 . TRBV6-2/TRBV6-3 TRBD1 TGTGCCAGCAGTTCCTCCGGGACAGGGTCGCGCGAGCAGTACTTC CASSSSGTGSREQYF
TRBJ2-1 few TRBV7-6 . TGTGCCAGCAGCTTAGCGGCAGATGCCAATGAGCAGTTCTTC CASSLAADANEQFF
TRBJ2-3 . TRBV12-3/TRBV12-4 TRBD1 TGTGCCAGCAGCTCCGAGGGACAGATCCTCACAGATACGCAGTATTTT CASSSEGQILTDTQYF
TRBJ2-6 . TRBV14 TRBD1 TGTGCCAGCAGCTACCGGGACAGGGGGCGCTTTCCTGGGGCCAACGTCCTGACTTTC CASSYRDRGRFPGANVLTF
TRBJ2-7 . TRBV7-9 TRBD1 TGTGCCAGCAGCACACAGGGGGACGAGCAGTACTTC CASSTQGDEQYF
TRBJ2-4 few TRBV29-1 . TGCAGCGTCCAGACTAGACTAGCCAAAAACATTCAGTACTTC CSVQTRLAKNIQYF
TRBJ2-1 . TRBV29-1 TRBD1 TGCAGCGTCCGGGACAGGGGGCAGCATGAGCAGTTCTTC CSVRDRGQHEQFF
TRBJ2-2 . TRBV29-1 . TGCAGCGCAAACCGGGGCTCCGGGGAGCTGTTTTTT CSANRGSGELFF
TRBJ2-1 few TRBV12-5 . TGTGCTAGTGGTTCTGGATTCTACAATGAGCAGTTCTTC CASGSGFYNEQFF
TRBJ2-5 few TRBV6-2/TRBV6-3 . TGTGCCAGCAGTTACTGGGCAAGCCAAGAGACCCAGTACTTC CASSYWASQETQYF
TRBJ2-7 . TRBV6-6 TRBD1 TGTGCCAGCAGCTCCATGACAGGGGGTTCCTGCGAGCAGTACTTC CASSSMTGGSCEQYF